Presented here are 25 T cell receptor beta chains from one specimen sequenced in a study of human T cells and chemical hapten exposure. TCRdb called the RACE reads again in MiXCR, with one record for every CDR3 protein. The sample records about 40,000 distinct CDR3 sequences, approximately 3.3% being singletons. Specified time point: patch test 2, 6 weeks after DPC sensitization. Treatment reported: therapeutic diphenylcyclopropenone sensitization with weekly scalp DPC. The sequencing used whole blood, collected in connection with sensitization to the hapten diphenylcyclopropenone (DPC). Source of these receptors: a man between 40 and 49 years old with alopecia areata. Some clones in this sample may be carry-over from other donors' samples.

In regard to this clonotype: A read error may be the cause here, since a much bigger clone is one base away. The V gene is TRBV7-9, the J gene TRBJ2-5, with 11 nucleotides matching TRBD2. In germline, CDR1 is SEHNR, CDR2 FQNEAQ (reference sequence). The CDR3 totals 17 residues. The CDR3 loop reads CASSPQTSGSSQGTQYF. CDR3 nucleotide sequence: TGTGCCAGCAGCCCCCAAACTAGCGGGAGTAGTCAAGGGACCCAGTACTTC.

This clonotype was found many times. The V call is TRBV6-2 or TRBV6-3, the J call TRBJ2-3; no clear D gene. This CDR3 is built from 13 residues. CDR1 MNHEY and CDR2 SVGEGT come from the germline V gene. The germline V and J ends were trimmed by 2 bases and 6 bases, with 9 bases remaining between them. The DNA of the CDR3 is TGTGCCAGCAGTTACCCTCTGCGGGATACGCAGTATTTT. This sequence encodes CASSYPLRDTQYF.

This clonotype was observed at least ten times. V usage is TRBV10-3 and J usage is TRBJ1-6; D might be TRBD1 (5 bases). Germline CDR1 is ENHRY and CDR2 is SYGVKD. The CDR3 covers 16 residues. Trimming pared 2 bases from V and 6 bases from J, leaving 14 bases between. The CDR3 DNA reads as TGTGCCATCAGTGAGACGTGGGGCCAGTTTAATTCACCCCTCCACTTT. Residues: CAISETWGQFNSPLHF.

At least ten counts were recorded for this clonotype. This chain joins TRBV28 and TRBJ2-6; tentative D call: TRBD1 (5 bases). The germline gives CDR1 MDHEN, CDR2 SYDVKM. Trimming removed 5 bases at V and 0 bases at J, with 11 bases between. The CDR3 extends over 16 amino acids. The CDR3 reads CASSPRASSGANVLTF. In DNA, the CDR3 is TGTGCCAGCAGTCCCAGGGCCAGCTCTGGGGCCAACGTCCTGACTTTC.

This clonotype was detected only a few times. The chain has TRBV12-3 or TRBV12-4 and TRBJ2-7; 8 bases align to TRBD2. J was trimmed by 5 bases and V by 5 bases; bases with no gene match: 11. This CDR3 is 15 amino acids long. In nucleotides, the CDR3 is TGTGCCAGCAGTCCCAGAGGGGTAGCGGGAAACGAGCAGTACTTC. Translating it yields CASSPRGVAGNEQYF.

At least ten counts were recorded for this clonotype. The J gene is TRBJ1-1, the V gene TRBV6-2 or TRBV6-3; possibly TRBD1 for D (5 bases). V was cut by 7 bases and J by 6 bases, with 18 bases left in between. The CDR3 totals 14 residues. Germline V gene lookup returns CDR1 MNHEY and CDR2 SVGEGT. CDR3 in amino acids: CASTMDTPGAEAFF. The CDR3 nucleotides are TGTGCCAGCACCATGGACACCCCAGGCGCTGAAGCTTTCTTT.

This clonotype was recorded at least ten times. The chain recombines TRBV6-1 with TRBJ1-5; a possible D gene is TRBD1 (5 bases). Germline lookup yields CDR1 MNHNS and CDR2 SASEGT. The CDR3 has 15 amino acids. V was pared by 8 bases and J by 0 bases, with 14 bases between. CDR3 sequence reads: CASHGGGYSNQPQHF. The CDR3 coding sequence is TGTGCCAGCCATGGGGGAGGGTATAGCAATCAGCCCCAGCATTTT.

In its sample, this clonotype was seen many times. This sequence joins TRBV10-3 and TRBJ2-2, with D tentatively TRBD1 (6 bases). This CDR3 region has 14 residues. Per the germline V gene, CDR1 is ENHRY and CDR2 is SYGVKD. V was shortened by 4 bases and J by 6 bases, with 12 bases between the two germline ends. The CDR3 DNA reads TGTGCCATCAGTGCGGGGCAGGGGCCCGGGGAGCTGTTTTTT. Its protein product is CAISAGQGPGELFF.

This clonotype was recorded many times. This chain connects TRBV4-2 to TRBJ2-1; a weak D match, TRBD2 (6 bases). The germline V gene encodes CDR1 LGHNA and CDR2 YNFKEQ. There are 18 residues in the CDR3. V shed 0 bases and J shed 6 bases, with 21 bases lying between them. CDR3 sequence: CASSQDFAGIRASNEQFF. The DNA of the CDR3 is TGTGCCAGCAGCCAAGACTTTGCGGGGATAAGGGCTTCCAATGAGCAGTTCTTC.

This clonotype occurred many times. V is TRBV11-3 and J is TRBJ2-3; 8 nucleotides agree with TRBD2. This CDR3 comprises 17 residues. Germline lookup yields CDR1 SGHNT and CDR2 YENEEA. V dropped 5 bases and J dropped 6; count of bases not matched to a gene: 16. The CDR3 sequence is CASSPDAGRAAGDTQYF. CDR3 DNA sequence: TGTGCCAGCAGCCCCGACGCCGGGAGGGCCGCTGGGGATACGCAGTATTTT.

This clonotype was picked up many times. The CDR3 spells CASKKGLAGAGDTQYF. In DNA form, the CDR3 reads TGTGCCAGCAAAAAGGGGCTAGCGGGGGCAGGGGATACGCAGTATTTT. The chain carries TRBV6-6 and TRBJ2-3, with 10 bases aligning to TRBD2. This CDR3 region has 16 residues. The ends lost 7 bases at V and 6 bases at J; junction bases unmatched: 13. Germline V gene data show CDR1 as MNHNY and CDR2 as SVGAGI (reference sequence).

This clonotype was detected ten times or more. The rearrangement joins TRBV12-3 or TRBV12-4 to TRBJ2-6, with D possibly TRBD1 on 7 matching bases. Deletions cut 3 bases from V and 2 bases from J, with 11 bases between. The CDR3 runs 16 residues. CDR3: CASSFGGTAGANVLTF. The CDR3 bases are TGTGCCAGCAGTTTCGGCGGGACAGCTGGGGCCAACGTCCTGACTTTC.

This clonotype came up many times. This chain uses TRBV6-5 with TRBJ2-1; 7 bases are a match to TRBD2. Germline lookup yields CDR1 MNHEY and CDR2 SVGAGI. This CDR3 spans 14 amino acids. Trimming at V came to 6 bases and at J to 2 bases, leaving 4 bases not matched to a gene. CDR3 in DNA: TGTGCCAGCAGCCCGACTAGCACCTACAATGAGCAGTTCTTC. Its translation is CASSPTSTYNEQFF.

This clonotype has more than one count but fewer than ten. V is TRBV2 and J is TRBJ1-4; no definite D call. Germline-derived CDR1 and CDR2 are SNHLY and FYNNEI. Trimming took 6 bases from V and 2 from J, leaving 10 bases between them. The CDR3 loop spans 14 amino acids. The CDR3 nucleotides are TGTGCCAGCAGGAGGGTTGCGACTAATGAAAAACTGTTTTTT. It translates to CASRRVATNEKLFF.

This clonotype was recorded many times. The genes are TRBV27 and TRBJ1-3; the D is unclear. CDR1 MNHEY and CDR2 SMNVEV come from the germline V gene (reference sequence). The CDR3 runs 14 residues. Deletions cut 4 bases from V and 0 bases from J, with 7 bases between. The CDR3 bases are TGTGCCAGCAGTTCCGCTGTCTCTGGAAACACCATATATTTT. Translating it yields CASSSAVSGNTIYF.

This clonotype was picked up a small number of times. The V and J genes are TRBV6-1 and TRBJ2-1; D gene uncertain. This CDR3 has 13 residues. Germline V gives CDR1 MNHNS, CDR2 SASEGT. V dropped 2 bases and J dropped 10 bases, with 12 bases sitting between them. The CDR3 nucleotides read TGTGCCAGCAGTGAATATTTGGGGAACGAGCAGTTCTTC. Translation gives CASSEYLGNEQFF.

The table lists this clonotype with many counts. V gene TRBV6-1 combines with J gene TRBJ2-1, with a possible D match to TRBD1 (6 bases). The CDR3 contains 12 residues. Trimming shortened V by 7 bases and J by 7 bases, and 11 bases separated the two germline ends. Germline V gene data show CDR1 as MNHNS and CDR2 as SASEGT. The CDR3 reads CASNEGVNEQFF. The CDR3 DNA reads as TGTGCCAGCAATGAGGGGGTGAATGAGCAGTTCTTC.

This clonotype was recorded at least ten times. The chain is built from TRBV18 and TRBJ2-5; the D is unclear. V lost 3 bases and J lost 4, with 9 bases in between. The CDR3 is 13 residues long. Germline CDR1 KGHSH, CDR2 LQKENI. CDR3 amino acids: CASSPHPRETQYF. Written as DNA, the CDR3 is TGTGCCAGCTCACCCCACCCCAGAGAGACCCAGTACTTC. The full variable domain, in which reference TRBV18 and TRBJ2-5 provide the parts outside the CDR3, is NAGVMQNPRHLVRRRGQEARLRCSPMKGHSHVYWYRQLPEEGLKFMVYLQKENIIDESGMPKERFSAEFPKEGPSILRIQQVVRGDSAAYFCASSPHPRETQYFGPGTRLLVL.

This clonotype was recorded at least ten times. The chain recombines TRBV18 with TRBJ2-7; D is unresolved. Trimming stripped 0 bases from V and 3 bases from J, with 6 bases between. The germline CDR1 and CDR2 sequences are KGHSH and LQKENI. The CDR3 totals 13 residues. The CDR3 reads CASSPPASYEQYF. CDR3 in DNA: TGTGCCAGCTCACCACCGGCTAGCTACGAGCAGTACTTC.

This clonotype was recorded at least ten times. V usage is TRBV28 and J usage is TRBJ2-6, with 9 bases that match TRBD1. The CDR3 contains 17 residues. CDR1 is MDHEN, CDR2 SYDVKM, per germline. V shed 4 bases, J shed 1 base, and the junction held 5 bases outside the gene matches. For the CDR3, the DNA is TGTGCCAGCAGTTCGGACAGGGGTCGTTCTGGGGCCAACGTCCTGACTTTC. Its protein product is CASSSDRGRSGANVLTF.

The chain has TRBV3-1 and TRBJ1-1; 7 positions match TRBD1. The CDR3 totals 15 residues. Germline CDR1 LGHDT, CDR2 YNNKEL (reference sequence). V gave up 0 bases and J gave up 3 bases; unmatched junction bases: 4. CDR3 coding DNA: TGTGCCAGCAGCCAAGAGGGCAGGGGGGACACTGAAGCTTTCTTT. Translation gives CASSQEGRGDTEAFF.

This clonotype has ten or more counts. J is TRBJ2-1 and V is TRBV27; unclear D gene. CDR1 and CDR2 (germline): MNHEY, SMNVEV (reference sequence). Trimming stripped 5 bases from V and 0 bases from J, with 14 bases between. The CDR3 sequence is 16 residues long. The CDR3 nucleotides read TGTGCCAGCAGTCCAGACCCCCTACGCTCCTACAATGAGCAGTTCTTC. Its protein product is CASSPDPLRSYNEQFF.

This clonotype came up a few times. The chain has TRBV7-2 and TRBJ1-2; 10 bases align to TRBD1. The CDR3 spans 20 residues. V was pared by 1 base and J by 7 bases, with 21 bases of the junction left unmatched. Germline V gene sequence: CDR1 SGHTA, CDR2 FQGNSA. The CDR3 nucleotides read TGTGCCAGCAGCTTAGTAGTGGGACCGGGACAGGGGACCCTAGGGTCTGGCTACACCTTC. Translated: CASSLVVGPGQGTLGSGYTF.

This clonotype occurred many times. The rearrangement uses TRBV6-4 and TRBJ2-6; D may correspond to TRBD1 or TRBD2 (5 bases each). The length of the CDR3 is 15 residues. Trimming took off 0 bases at V and 2 bases at J, with 5 bases between the two ends. Germline-derived CDR1 and CDR2 are MRHNA and SNTAGT. In nucleotides, the CDR3 is TGTGCCAGCAGTGACTCGGGGGCTGGGGCCAACGTCCTGACTTTC. It translates to CASSDSGAGANVLTF.

This clonotype was detected ten times or more. The chain has TRBV12-3 or TRBV12-4 and TRBJ2-1, with 10 positions matching TRBD2. The CDR3 has 18 residues. The ends lost 6 bases at V and 3 bases at J; junction bases unmatched: 14. CDR3 nucleotide sequence: TGTGCCAGCAGCCTAGGGACTAGCGCGCCCCTCCGCTACAATGAGCAGTTCTTC. Protein product: CASSLGTSAPLRYNEQFF.